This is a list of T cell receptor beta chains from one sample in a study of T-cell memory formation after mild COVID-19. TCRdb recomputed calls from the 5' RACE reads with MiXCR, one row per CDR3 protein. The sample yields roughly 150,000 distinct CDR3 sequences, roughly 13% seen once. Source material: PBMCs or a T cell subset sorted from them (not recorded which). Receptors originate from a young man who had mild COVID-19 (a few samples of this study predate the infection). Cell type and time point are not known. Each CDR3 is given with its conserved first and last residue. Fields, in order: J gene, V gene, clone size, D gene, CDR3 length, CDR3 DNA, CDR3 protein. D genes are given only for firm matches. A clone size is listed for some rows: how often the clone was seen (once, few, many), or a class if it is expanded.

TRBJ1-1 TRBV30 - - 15 TGTGCCGGGGGCAGGACCTCGTTCATGAACACTGAAGCTTTCTTT CAGGRTSFMNTEAFF
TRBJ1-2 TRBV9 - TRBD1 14 TGTGCCAGCAGCCCGAAAGGGACAGACTATGGCTACACCTTC CASSPKGTDYGYTF
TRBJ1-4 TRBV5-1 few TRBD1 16 TGCGCCAGCAGCCCGGAAGGTAGGGGGCCATCCGAAAAACTGTTTTTT CASSPEGRGPSEKLFF
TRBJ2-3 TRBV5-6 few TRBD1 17 TGTGCCAGCAGCTTGCTGGGAAACAGGGGTGGCACAGATACGCAGTATTTT CASSLLGNRGGTDTQYF
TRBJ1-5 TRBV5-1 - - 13 TGCGCCAGCAGCGTGCAGGGGAATCAGCCCCAGCATTTT CASSVQGNQPQHF
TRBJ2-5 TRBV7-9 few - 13 TGTGCCAGCAGCGCGGTGGGGGCAGAGACCCAGTACTTC CASSAVGAETQYF
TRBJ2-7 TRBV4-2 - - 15 TGTGCCAGCAGCCAACCGGGACGGGGGTCTGGAGAGCAGTACTTC CASSQPGRGSGEQYF
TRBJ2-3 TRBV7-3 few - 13 TGTGCCAGCAGCCAGGGGGGCCAAGATACGCAGTATTTT CASSQGGQDTQYF
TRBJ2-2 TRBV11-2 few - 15 TGTGCCAGCAGCTTATGGGGGTCGGCCACCGGGGAGCTGTTTTTT CASSLWGSATGELFF
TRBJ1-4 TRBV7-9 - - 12 TGTGCCAGCAGGTCAGACGGTGAAAAACTGTTTTTT CASRSDGEKLFF
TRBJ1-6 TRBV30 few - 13 TGTGCCTGGAGTCCAAGGGAGAATTCACCCCTCCACTTT CAWSPRENSPLHF
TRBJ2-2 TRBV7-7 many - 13 TGTGCCAGCAGCCCCCAGAGGGCCGGGGAGCTGTTTTTT CASSPQRAGELFF
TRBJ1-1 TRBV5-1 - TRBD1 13 TGCGCCAGCAGTCGGGAACAGGGGGATGAAGCTTTCTTT CASSREQGDEAFF
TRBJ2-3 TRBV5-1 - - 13 TGCGCCAGCAAAACCGTTGGCACAGATACGCAGTATTTT CASKTVGTDTQYF
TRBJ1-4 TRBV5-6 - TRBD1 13 TGTGCCAGCAGCCAACGGACAGGCGAAAAACTGTTTTTT CASSQRTGEKLFF
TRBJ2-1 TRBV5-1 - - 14 TGCGCCAGCAGCTTGGATGGAGGGCCAAATGAGCAGTTCTTC CASSLDGGPNEQFF
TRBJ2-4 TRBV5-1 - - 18 TGCGCCAGCAGCCTGAGGGGGGACACGGGGGCGGCCAAAAACATTCAGTACTTC CASSLRGDTGAAKNIQYF
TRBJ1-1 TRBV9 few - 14 TGTGCCAGCAGCGTAGACCAGTGGAGCACTGAAGCTTTCTTT CASSVDQWSTEAFF
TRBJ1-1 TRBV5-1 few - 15 TGCGCCAGCAGCTTAGACAGGAGGGGGACCACTGAAGCTTTCTTT CASSLDRRGTTEAFF
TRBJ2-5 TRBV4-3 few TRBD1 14 TGCGCCAGCAGCCATGACAGGGCGAAAGAGACCCAGTACTTC CASSHDRAKETQYF
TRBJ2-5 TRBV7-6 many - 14 TGTGCCAGCAGCTTAGCGGGGGCGCGGGAGACCCAGTACTTC CASSLAGARETQYF
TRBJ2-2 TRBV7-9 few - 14 TGTGCCAGCAGCCTCGACAGCTCTAGACGGGAGCTGTTTTTT CASSLDSSRRELFF
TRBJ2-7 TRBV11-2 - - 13 TGTGCCAGCAGCTTAGTGGGGACCTACGAGCAGTACTTC CASSLVGTYEQYF
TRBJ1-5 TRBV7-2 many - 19 TGTGCCAGCTCTGCCCCTGGCGGGGTCTTCGGGTTAGTTAATCAGCCCCAGCATTTT CASSAPGGVFGLVNQPQHF
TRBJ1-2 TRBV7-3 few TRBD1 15 TGTGCCAGCAGCTTATCCGGACAGGGGGCTGGTGGCTACACCTTC CASSLSGQGAGGYTF
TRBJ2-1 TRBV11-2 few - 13 TGTGCCAGCAGCTTAGATTACGCGGGTGAGCAGTTCTTC CASSLDYAGEQFF
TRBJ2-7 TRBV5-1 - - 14 TGCGCCAGCAGCTACCCTGATAGCTCCTACGAGCAGTACTTC CASSYPDSSYEQYF
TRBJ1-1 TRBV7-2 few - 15 TGTGCCAGCAGCTTAGTGCCGGGCGCCTACACTGAAGCTTTCTTT CASSLVPGAYTEAFF
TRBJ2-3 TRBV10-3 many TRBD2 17 TGTGCCACCCTCAATAGCGGGGGTCTTCTAGCAACAGATACGCAGTATTTT CATLNSGGLLATDTQYF
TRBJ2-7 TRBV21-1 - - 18 TGTGCCAGCAACCTGAGACGGGGAATTAGCGGTCGCCCTTGGGAGCAGTACTTC CASNLRRGISGRPWEQYF
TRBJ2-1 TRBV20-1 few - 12 TGCAGTGCTAGAGAGGGACACAATGAGCAGTTCTTC CSAREGHNEQFF
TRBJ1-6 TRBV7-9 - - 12 TGTGCCAGCACATCACCCCCATCACCCCTCCACTTT CASTSPPSPLHF
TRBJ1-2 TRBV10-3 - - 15 TGTGCCATCAGTGAGTCGAAAGTTTTGGGCCTTGGCTACACCTTC CAISESKVLGLGYTF
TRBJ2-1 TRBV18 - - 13 TGTGCCAGCTCACCAGGGGATACCGATGAGCAGTTCTTC CASSPGDTDEQFF
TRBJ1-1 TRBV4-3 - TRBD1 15 TGCGCCAGCAGCCAAGATCACAGGGGGGACACTGAAGCTTTCTTT CASSQDHRGDTEAFF
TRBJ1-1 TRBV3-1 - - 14 TGTGCCAGCAGCCAAGACTTAATGAACACTGAAGCTTTCTTT CASSQDLMNTEAFF
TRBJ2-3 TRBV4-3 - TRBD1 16 TGCGCCAGCAGCCAAGAGGTGGAAGGGGGCCCAGATACGCAGTATTTT CASSQEVEGGPDTQYF
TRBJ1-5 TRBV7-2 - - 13 TGTGCCAGCAGCTTAGATGCGGGTCAGCCCCAGCATTTT CASSLDAGQPQHF
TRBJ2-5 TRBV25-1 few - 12 TGTGCCAGCAGTGAATTAGGAGAGACCCAGTACTTC CASSELGETQYF
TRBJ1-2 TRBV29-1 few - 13 TGCAGCGCCCAGATGACAGCTAACTATGGCTACACCTTC CSAQMTANYGYTF
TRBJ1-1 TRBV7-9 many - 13 TGTGCCAGCAGCTTTCGACTGAACACTGAAGCTTTCTTT CASSFRLNTEAFF
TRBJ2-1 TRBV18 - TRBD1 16 TGTGCCAGCTCAACCAGACAGGGGAGCTTTGGGAATGAGCAGTTCTTC CASSTRQGSFGNEQFF
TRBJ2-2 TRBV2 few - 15 TGTGCCAGCGGGGAACAGGGTTTCGTCACCGGGGAGCTGTTTTTT CASGEQGFVTGELFF
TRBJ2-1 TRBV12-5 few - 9 TGTGCTAGTGGTCGTGAGCAGTTCTTC CASGREQFF
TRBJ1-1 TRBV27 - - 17 TGTGCCAGCAGGACCTCAACAGGGTTACTAGGGCACACTGAAGCTTTCTTT CASRTSTGLLGHTEAFF
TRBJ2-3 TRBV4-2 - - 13 TGTGCCAGCAGCCAAGATCTGGCGGTGGCGCAGTATTTT CASSQDLAVAQYF
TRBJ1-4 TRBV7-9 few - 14 TGTGCCAGCAGCTTATCCGGGGGCAAAGAAAAACTGTTTTTT CASSLSGGKEKLFF